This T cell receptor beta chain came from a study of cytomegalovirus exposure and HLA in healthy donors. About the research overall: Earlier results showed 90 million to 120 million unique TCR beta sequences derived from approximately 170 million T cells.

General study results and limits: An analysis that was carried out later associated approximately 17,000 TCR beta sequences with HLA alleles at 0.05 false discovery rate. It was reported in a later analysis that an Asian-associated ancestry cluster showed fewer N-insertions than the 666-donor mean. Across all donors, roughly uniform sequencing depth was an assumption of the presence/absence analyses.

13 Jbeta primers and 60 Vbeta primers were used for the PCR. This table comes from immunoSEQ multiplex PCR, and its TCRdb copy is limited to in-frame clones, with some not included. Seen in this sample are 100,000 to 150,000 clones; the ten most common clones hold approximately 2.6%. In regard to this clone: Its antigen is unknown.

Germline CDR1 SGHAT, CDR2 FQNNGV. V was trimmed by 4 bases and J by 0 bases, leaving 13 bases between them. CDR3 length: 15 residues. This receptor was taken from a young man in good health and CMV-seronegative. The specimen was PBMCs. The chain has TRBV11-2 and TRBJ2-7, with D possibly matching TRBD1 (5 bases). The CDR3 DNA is TGTGCCAGCAGCTCAATGGACACCTCCTCCTACGAGCAGTACTTC. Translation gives CASSSMDTSSYEQYF.